The source of this T cell receptor (beta chain) is a study of spatial heterogeneity in lung cancer. Study-level information: As counted in raw reads, each unique TCR and UMI combination appeared more than ten times on average.

As to time point: sample taken at primary tumor resection. The donors, 72 patients with untreated early-stage non-small cell lung cancer, provided the samples. The input material, whole RNA from tumor, nontumor lung or frozen PBMC, was sequenced unsorted. Every molecule of TCR cDNA had its own unique molecular identifier. From the 5' RACE reads, TCRdb called clonotypes with MiXCR, one entry per CDR3 protein. The data contain more than 20,000 distinct CDR3 sequences, approximately 3% of them singletons. This clonotype came up many times. Its antigen is not identified. Trimming shortened V by 4 bases and J by 4 bases, and 8 bases separated the two germline ends. There are 12 residues in the CDR3. Study-wide results and caveats: Tumoral mutation counts were tracked by counts of expanded intratumoral alpha and beta TCRs.

The TCR sequence derives from a male donor with early-stage non-small cell lung cancer. Here the sequenced sample was lung tumor tissue, taken at surgery. The chain combines TRBV12-3 or TRBV12-4 with TRBJ2-7; D remains unclear. CDR3 nucleotides: TGTGCCAGCAGTTCCTCTCAGTACGAGCAGTACTTC. This encodes CASSSSQYEQYF.